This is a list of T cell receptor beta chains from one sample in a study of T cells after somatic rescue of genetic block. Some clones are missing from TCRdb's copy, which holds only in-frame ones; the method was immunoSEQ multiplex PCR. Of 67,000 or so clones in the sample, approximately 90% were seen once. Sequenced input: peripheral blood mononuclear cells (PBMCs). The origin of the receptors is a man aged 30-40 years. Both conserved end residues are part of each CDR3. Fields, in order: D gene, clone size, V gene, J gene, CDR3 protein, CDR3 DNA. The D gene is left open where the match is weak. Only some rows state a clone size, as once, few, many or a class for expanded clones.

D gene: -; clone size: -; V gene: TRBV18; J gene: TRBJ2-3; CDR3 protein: CASSPLFPSTDTQYF; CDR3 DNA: TGTGCCAGCTCACCCCTATTCCCTAGCACAGATACGCAGTATTTT
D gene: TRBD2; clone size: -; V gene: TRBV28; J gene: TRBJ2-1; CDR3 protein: CATTSGSIYNEQFF; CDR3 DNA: TGTGCTACGACTAGCGGGAGTATCTACAATGAGCAGTTCTTC
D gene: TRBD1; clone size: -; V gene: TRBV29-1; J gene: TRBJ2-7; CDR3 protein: CSVLWTGSYEQYF; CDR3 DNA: TGCAGCGTTCTCTGGACAGGATCCTACGAGCAGTACTTC
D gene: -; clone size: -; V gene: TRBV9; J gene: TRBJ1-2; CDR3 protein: CASSVGDYPNYGYTF; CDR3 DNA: TGTGCCAGCAGCGTAGGGGACTACCCTAACTATGGCTACACCTTC
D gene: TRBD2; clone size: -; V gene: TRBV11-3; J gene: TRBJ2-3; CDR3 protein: CASSSGTSGALTDTQYF; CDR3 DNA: TGTGCCAGCAGCTCCGGGACTAGCGGCGCTCTCACAGATACGCAGTATTTT
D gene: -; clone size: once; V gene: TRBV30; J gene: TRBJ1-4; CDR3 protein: CAWSVSPRGGIMKGLFF; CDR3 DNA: TGTGCCTGGAGTGTTTCCCCGCGAGGCGGGATAATGAAGGGACTGTTTTTT
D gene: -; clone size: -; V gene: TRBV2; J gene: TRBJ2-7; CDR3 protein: CASQNVGMWWQYF; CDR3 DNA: TGTGCCAGCCAGAATGTCGGGATGTGGTGGCAGTACTTC
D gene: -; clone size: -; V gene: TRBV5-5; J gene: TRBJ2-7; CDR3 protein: CASSRTGLEQYF; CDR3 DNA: TGTGCCAGCAGCCGTACAGGGTTAGAGCAGTACTTC
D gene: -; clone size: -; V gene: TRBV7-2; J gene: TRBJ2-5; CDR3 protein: CASSLFGGEETQYF; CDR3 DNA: TGTGCCAGCAGCTTATTCGGAGGGGAAGAGACCCAGTACTTC
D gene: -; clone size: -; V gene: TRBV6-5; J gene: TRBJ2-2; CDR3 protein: CASSYQAGIPGELFF; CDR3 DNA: TGTGCCAGCAGTTACCAAGCAGGGATCCCCGGGGAGCTGTTTTTT
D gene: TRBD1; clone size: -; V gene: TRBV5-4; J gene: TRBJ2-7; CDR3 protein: CASSRDRGGRPEQYF; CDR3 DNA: TGTGCCAGCAGCCGTGACAGGGGCGGACGTCCCGAGCAGTACTTC
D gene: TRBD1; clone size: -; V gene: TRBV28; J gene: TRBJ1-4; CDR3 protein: CASTGGAGEKLFF; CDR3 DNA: TGTGCCAGCACAGGGGGCGCGGGTGAAAAACTGTTTTTT
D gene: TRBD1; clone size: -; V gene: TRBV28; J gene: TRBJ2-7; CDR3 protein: CASSFVPGQGWSYEQYF; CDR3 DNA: TGTGCCAGCAGTTTTGTCCCGGGACAGGGGTGGTCCTACGAGCAGTACTTC
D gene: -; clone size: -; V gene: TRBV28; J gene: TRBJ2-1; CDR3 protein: CASSFLGFGDNEQFF; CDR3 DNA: TGTGCCAGCAGTTTCCTCGGGTTTGGGGACAATGAGCAGTTCTTC
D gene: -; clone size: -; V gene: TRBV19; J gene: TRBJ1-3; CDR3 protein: CASSVGTSGNTIYF; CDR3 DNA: TGTGCCAGTAGTGTCGGGACCTCTGGAAACACCATATATTTT
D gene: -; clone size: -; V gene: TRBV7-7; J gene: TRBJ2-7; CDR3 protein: CASSVTIYEQYF; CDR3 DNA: TGTGCCAGCAGCGTCACCATCTACGAGCAGTACTTC
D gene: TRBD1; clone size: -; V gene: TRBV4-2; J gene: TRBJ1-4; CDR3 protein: CASSQSDRGREKLFF; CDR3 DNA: TGTGCCAGCAGCCAAAGCGACAGGGGGCGTGAAAAACTGTTTTTT
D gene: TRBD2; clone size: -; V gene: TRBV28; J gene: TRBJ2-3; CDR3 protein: CASSAAGTTGDTQYF; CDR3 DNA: TGTGCCAGCAGTGCCGCCGGGACTACCGGGGATACGCAGTATTTT
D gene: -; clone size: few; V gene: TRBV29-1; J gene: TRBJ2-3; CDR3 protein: CSVDSFSTDTQYF; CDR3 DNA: TGCAGCGTTGACAGTTTCAGCACAGATACGCAGTATTTT
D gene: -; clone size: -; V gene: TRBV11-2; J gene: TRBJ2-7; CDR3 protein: CASSYDRDEQYF; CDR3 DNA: TGTGCCAGCAGCTACGACCGGGACGAGCAGTACTTC
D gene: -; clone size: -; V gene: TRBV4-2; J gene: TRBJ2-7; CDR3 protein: CASSQDLLAPEQYF; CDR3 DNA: TGTGCCAGCAGCCAAGATCTACTAGCCCCCGAGCAGTACTTC
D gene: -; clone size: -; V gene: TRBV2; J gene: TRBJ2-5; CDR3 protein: CASSVSTTQYF; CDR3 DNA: TGTGCCAGCAGTGTTTCGACGACCCAGTACTTC